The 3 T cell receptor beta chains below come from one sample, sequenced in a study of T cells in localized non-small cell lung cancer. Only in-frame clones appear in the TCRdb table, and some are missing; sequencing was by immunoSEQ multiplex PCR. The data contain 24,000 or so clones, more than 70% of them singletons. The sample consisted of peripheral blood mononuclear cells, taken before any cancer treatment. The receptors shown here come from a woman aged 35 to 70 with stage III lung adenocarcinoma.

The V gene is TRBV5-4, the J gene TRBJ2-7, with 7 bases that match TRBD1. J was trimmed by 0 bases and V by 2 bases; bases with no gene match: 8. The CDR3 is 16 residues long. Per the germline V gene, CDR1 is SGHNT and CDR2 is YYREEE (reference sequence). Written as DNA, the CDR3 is TGTGCCAGCAGCTTAACCCCGGACAGGAGCTCCTACGAGCAGTACTTC. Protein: CASSLTPDRSSYEQYF.

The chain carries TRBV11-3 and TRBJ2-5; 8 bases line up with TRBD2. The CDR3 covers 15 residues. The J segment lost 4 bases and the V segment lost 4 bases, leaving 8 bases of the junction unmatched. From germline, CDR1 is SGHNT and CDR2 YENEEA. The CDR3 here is CASSSSGGAGETQYF. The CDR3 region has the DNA TGTGCCAGCAGCTCTTCCGGGGGGGCCGGAGAGACCCAGTACTTC.

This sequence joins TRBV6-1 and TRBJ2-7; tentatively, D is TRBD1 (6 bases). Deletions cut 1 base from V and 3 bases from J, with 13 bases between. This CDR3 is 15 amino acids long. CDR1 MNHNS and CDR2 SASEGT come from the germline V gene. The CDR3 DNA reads TGTGCCAGCAGTGAAGTATACAGGGTAAACTACGAGCAGTACTTC. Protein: CASSEVYRVNYEQYF.